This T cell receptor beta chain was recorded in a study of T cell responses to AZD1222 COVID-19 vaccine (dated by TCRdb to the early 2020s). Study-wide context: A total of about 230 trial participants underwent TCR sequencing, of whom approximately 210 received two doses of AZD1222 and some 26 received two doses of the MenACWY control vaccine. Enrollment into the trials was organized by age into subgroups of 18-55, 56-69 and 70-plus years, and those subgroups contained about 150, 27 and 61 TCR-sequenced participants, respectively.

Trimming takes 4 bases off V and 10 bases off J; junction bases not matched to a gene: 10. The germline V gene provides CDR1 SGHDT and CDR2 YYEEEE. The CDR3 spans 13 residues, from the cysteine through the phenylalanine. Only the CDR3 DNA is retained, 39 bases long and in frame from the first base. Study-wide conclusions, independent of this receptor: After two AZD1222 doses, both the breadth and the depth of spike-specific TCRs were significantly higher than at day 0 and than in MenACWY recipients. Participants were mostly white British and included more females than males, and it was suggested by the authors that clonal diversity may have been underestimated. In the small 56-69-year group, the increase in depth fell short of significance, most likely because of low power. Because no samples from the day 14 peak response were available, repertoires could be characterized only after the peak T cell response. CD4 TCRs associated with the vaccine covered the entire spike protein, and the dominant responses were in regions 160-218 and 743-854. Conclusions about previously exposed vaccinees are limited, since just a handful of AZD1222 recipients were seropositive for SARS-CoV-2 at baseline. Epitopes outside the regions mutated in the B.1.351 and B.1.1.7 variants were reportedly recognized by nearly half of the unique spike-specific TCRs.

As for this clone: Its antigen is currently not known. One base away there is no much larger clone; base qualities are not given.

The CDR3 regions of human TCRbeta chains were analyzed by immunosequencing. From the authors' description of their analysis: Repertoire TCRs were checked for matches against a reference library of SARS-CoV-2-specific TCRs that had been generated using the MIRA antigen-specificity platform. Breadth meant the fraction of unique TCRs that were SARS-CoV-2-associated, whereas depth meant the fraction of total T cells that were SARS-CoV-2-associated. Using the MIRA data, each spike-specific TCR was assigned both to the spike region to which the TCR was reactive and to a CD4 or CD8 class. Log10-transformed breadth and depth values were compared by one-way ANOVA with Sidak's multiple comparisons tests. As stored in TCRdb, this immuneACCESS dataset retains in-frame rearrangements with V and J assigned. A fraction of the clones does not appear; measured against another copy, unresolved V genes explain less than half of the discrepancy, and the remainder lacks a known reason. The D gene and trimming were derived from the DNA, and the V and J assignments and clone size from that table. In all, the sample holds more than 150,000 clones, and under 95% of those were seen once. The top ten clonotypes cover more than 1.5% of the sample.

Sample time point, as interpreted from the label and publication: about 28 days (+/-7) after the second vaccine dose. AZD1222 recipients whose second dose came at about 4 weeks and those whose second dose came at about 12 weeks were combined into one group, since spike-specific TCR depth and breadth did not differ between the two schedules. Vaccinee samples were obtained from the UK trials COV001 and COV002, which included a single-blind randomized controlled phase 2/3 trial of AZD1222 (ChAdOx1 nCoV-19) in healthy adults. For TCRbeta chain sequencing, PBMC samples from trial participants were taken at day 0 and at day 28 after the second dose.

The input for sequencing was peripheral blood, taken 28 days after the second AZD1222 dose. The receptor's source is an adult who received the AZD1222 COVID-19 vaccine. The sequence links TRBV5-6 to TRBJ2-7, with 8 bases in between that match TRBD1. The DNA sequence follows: TGTGCCAGCAGCGCCCTCACAGGGGGAGTACAGTACTTC. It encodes CASSALTGGVQYF. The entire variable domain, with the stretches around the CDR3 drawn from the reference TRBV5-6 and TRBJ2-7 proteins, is DAGVTQSPTHLIKTRGQQVTLRCSPKSGHDTVSWYQQALGQGPQFIFQYYEEEERQRGNFPDRFSGHQFPNYSSELNVNALLLGDSALYLCASSALTGGVQYFGPGTRLTVT.